This T cell receptor (beta chain) derives from a study of cytomegalovirus exposure and HLA in healthy donors. Study-wide results and limits: The study recorded over 150 TCR beta chains that were cytomegalovirus-associated.

Remarks on this clone: What it recognizes is unknown.

The PCR contained 60 Vbeta and 13 Jbeta primers. The authors' processing: In a later analysis, some 80 million unique TCR beta chains included roughly 11 million shared by two or more donors. The table came from immunoSEQ multiplex PCR; TCRdb's copy has only in-frame clones and leaves some out. V and J calls and clone size are copied from that table; D and trimming were computed from the DNA. The top ten hold more than 5% of the sample, which has roughly 100,000 clones, roughly 72% seen once. After removal of 0 bases from V and 4 bases from J, the junction contained 14 bases not matched to a gene. Looked up from germline, CDR1 is LGHNA and CDR2 is YNFKEQ. The CDR3 extends over 18 amino acids.

V and J are TRBV4-2 and TRBJ2-7; 8 positions agree with TRBD2. Sequenced: PBMCs. The receptor was isolated from a man aged 25-45 years in good health and CMV-seropositive. The CDR3 DNA follows: TGTGCCAGCAGCCAAGAGCAGCTAGCGGGTGGTACCGTTTACGAGCAGTACTTC. Translated, it gives CASSQEQLAGGTVYEQYF.